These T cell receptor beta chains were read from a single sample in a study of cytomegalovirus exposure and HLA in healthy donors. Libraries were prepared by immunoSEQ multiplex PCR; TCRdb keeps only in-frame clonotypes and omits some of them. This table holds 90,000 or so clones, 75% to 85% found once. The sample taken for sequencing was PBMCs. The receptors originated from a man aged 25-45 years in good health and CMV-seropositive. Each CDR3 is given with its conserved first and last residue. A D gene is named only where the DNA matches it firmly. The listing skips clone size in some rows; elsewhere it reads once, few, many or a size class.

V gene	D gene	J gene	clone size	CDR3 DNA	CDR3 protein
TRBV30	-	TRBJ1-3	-	TGTGCCTGGAGTGTTTTTGGAGGGACCATATATTTT	CAWSVFGGTIYF
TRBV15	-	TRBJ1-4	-	TGTGCCACCAGCAGAGATACACAGTCGAATGAAAAACTGTTTTTT	CATSRDTQSNEKLFF
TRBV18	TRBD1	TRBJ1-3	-	TGTGCCAGCTCTCAATCAGGGGGCGCAGGAAACACCATATATTTT	CASSQSGGAGNTIYF
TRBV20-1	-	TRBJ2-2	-	TGCAGTGCTCGGAAGAGGGGGGAGCTGTTTTTT	CSARKRGELFF
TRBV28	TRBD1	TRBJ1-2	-	TGTGCCAGCAGTTCTACATACCTCCAGGGGGCTAACTATGGCTACACCTTC	CASSSTYLQGANYGYTF
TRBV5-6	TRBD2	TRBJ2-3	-	TGTGCCAGCAGCCCCTCCCCTAGGGAGGGACTCGGGGGAGATACGCAGTATTTT	CASSPSPREGLGGDTQYF
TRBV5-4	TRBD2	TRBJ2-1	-	TGTGCCAGCAGCTTGGCGGGGGGGAGGGCCTCCTACAATGAGCAGTTCTTC	CASSLAGGRASYNEQFF
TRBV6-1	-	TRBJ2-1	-	TGTGCCAGCAGGCTGTCGGCCGGGGTCAACAATGAGCAGTTCTTC	CASRLSAGVNNEQFF
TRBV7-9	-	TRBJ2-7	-	TGTGCCAGCAGCTTTAGCTCCGTGCTCTACGAGCAGTACTTC	CASSFSSVLYEQYF
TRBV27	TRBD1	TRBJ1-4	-	TGTGCCAGCACCAAACGGCCGGGACAGGGAAAAGAAAAACTGTTTTTT	CASTKRPGQGKEKLFF
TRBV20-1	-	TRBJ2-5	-	TGCAGTGCTCCGTCAGGAGAGACCCAGTACTTC	CSAPSGETQYF
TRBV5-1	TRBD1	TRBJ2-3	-	TGCGCCAGCAGGGGGGGGACAGGGCCCACAGATACGCAGTATTTT	CASRGGTGPTDTQYF
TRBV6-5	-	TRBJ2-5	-	TGTGCCAGCAGTTACGGGCCATCGACGGCGCAGTACTTC	CASSYGPSTAQYF
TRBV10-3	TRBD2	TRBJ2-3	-	TGTGCCATCAGTGATAGTAGCGGGAGGGCGGTAGATACGCAGTATTTT	CAISDSSGRAVDTQYF
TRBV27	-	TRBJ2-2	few	TGTGCCAGCAGTTTCAAAACTCCGGGGGTCACCGGGGAGCTGTTTTTT	CASSFKTPGVTGELFF
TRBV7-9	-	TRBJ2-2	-	TGTGCCAGCAGCCCACAGGGTCCCGGGGAGCTGTTTTTT	CASSPQGPGELFF
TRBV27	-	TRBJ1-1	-	TGTGCCAGCAGCACCGACTCTCGCACTGAAGCTTTCTTT	CASSTDSRTEAFF
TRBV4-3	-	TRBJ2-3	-	TGCGCCAGCAGCCAAGACGATCTTCAGGGAGATACGCAGTATTTT	CASSQDDLQGDTQYF
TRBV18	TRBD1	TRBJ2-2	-	TGTGCCAGCTCACCACGGCAGGGGGACACCGGGGAGCTGTTTTTT	CASSPRQGDTGELFF
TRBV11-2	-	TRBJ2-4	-	TGTGCCAGCAGCCCCGGCCAGGGAATCTCCGACATTCAGTACTTC	CASSPGQGISDIQYF
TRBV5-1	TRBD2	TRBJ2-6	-	TGCGCCAGCACTATAGCTAGCGGGAGTGCCGGGGCCAACGTCCTGACTTTC	CASTIASGSAGANVLTF
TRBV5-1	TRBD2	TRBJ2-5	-	TGCGCCAGCAGCCTAGGACTAGCGGGCGAGACCCAGTACTTC	CASSLGLAGETQYF
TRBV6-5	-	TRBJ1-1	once	TGTGCCAGCAGTGACGGGCCAAGAGGGCAGGCTTTCTTT	CASSDGPRGQAFF
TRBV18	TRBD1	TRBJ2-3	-	TGTGCCAGCTCACGACGGTCGGGGACAGGGGGTACAGATACGCAGTATTTT	CASSRRSGTGGTDTQYF
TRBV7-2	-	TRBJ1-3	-	TGTGCCAGCAGCATAGGGGCAGTTACAAACACCATATATTTT	CASSIGAVTNTIYF
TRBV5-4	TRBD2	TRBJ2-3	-	TGTGCCAGCAGCTCGTCCGGGACTAGCGGGAGAAGCACAGATACGCAGTATTTT	CASSSSGTSGRSTDTQYF
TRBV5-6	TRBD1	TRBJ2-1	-	TGTGCCAGCAGCGGGAGTGGGACAGGGTTCAATGAGCAGTTCTTC	CASSGSGTGFNEQFF
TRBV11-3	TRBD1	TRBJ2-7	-	TGTGCCAGCAGCCTATCAGATCGACAGGGGCACGAGCAGTACTTC	CASSLSDRQGHEQYF
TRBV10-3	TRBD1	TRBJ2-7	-	TGTGCCATCAGGAGGGACAGATCTCTCGACGAGCAGTACTTC	CAIRRDRSLDEQYF
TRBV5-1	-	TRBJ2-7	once	TGCGCCAGCAGCTTGGACGCTAGCTCCCCCTCCGAGCAGTACTTC	CASSLDASSPSEQYF